These 23 T cell receptor beta chains share one sample of origin, sequenced in a study of T cell responses to AZD1222 COVID-19 vaccine. Using immunoSEQ multiplex PCR, the repertoire was profiled, and TCRdb retains in-frame clones only, with some absent. The sample includes over 150,000 clones, about 91% of them seen just once. The material was peripheral blood, obtained 28 days after the second AZD1222 dose. The receptor source for this set is an adult who received the AZD1222 COVID-19 vaccine.

The gene calls are TRBV10-2 and TRBJ1-1, with TRBD1 as a possible D gene (6 bases). The CDR3 length is 19 residues. CDR1 is WSHSY, CDR2 SAAADI, per germline. Between the trimmed V and J ends, which lost 3 bases and 0 bases, there was a span of 23 bases. The CDR3 protein is CASSDSRGQQGPMNTEAFF. In nucleotides, the CDR3 is TGCGCCAGCAGTGATTCGAGGGGCCAACAGGGACCCATGAACACTGAAGCTTTCTTT.

The V and J genes are TRBV19 and TRBJ1-2, with D uncertain. This CDR3 spans 18 amino acids. The germline V gene encodes CDR1 LNHDA and CDR2 SQIVND (reference sequence). V gave up 3 bases and J gave up 5 bases, with 25 bases separating them. CDR3 nucleotides: TGTGCCAGTAGTATGTTAAGAGACCGAGCAAACCCTTCATATGGCTACACCTTC. As protein: CASSMLRDRANPSYGYTF.

The chain uses TRBV30 and TRBJ1-3, with D possibly being TRBD1 (6 bases). The germline V gene encodes CDR1 GTSNPN and CDR2 SVGIG (reference sequence). V was cut by 4 bases and J by 2 bases, with 6 bases left in between. The CDR3 spans 12 residues. The CDR3 DNA reads TGTGCCTGGACAGGGGCTGGAAACACCATATATTTT. Translation: CAWTGAGNTIYF.

This rearrangement joins TRBV19 to TRBJ2-7; D may match TRBD1 or TRBD2 (5 bases each). Trimming took off 3 bases at V and 5 bases at J, with 11 bases between the two ends. CDR3 length: 13 residues. Germline V lookup: CDR1 LNHDA, CDR2 SQIVND (reference sequence). Here the CDR3 reads CASSIGAGNEQYF. The CDR3 DNA sequence: TGTGCCAGTAGTATCGGGGCAGGGAACGAGCAGTACTTC.

This sequence joins TRBV6-2 or TRBV6-3 and TRBJ1-2, with unresolved D. In germline, CDR1 is MNHEY, CDR2 SVGEGT. The CDR3 loop spans 14 amino acids. V shed 2 bases and J shed 3 bases, with 10 bases lying between them. CDR3 nucleotide sequence: TGTGCCAGCAGTTACAAGGGCAGTTACTATGGCTACACCTTC. It is translated as CASSYKGSYYGYTF.

The chain recombines TRBV4-1 with TRBJ1-1; D unclear. The germline V and J ends were trimmed by 0 bases and 10 bases, with 12 bases remaining between them. Looked up from germline, CDR1 is MGHRA and CDR2 is YSYEKL. This CDR3 is 13 amino acids long. This chain's CDR3 is CASSQDFWRGAFF. CDR3 nucleotide sequence: TGCGCCAGCAGCCAAGATTTTTGGCGAGGAGCTTTCTTT.

V gene TRBV30 combines with J gene TRBJ1-1, with 7 bases that match TRBD1. V gave up 0 bases and J gave up 6 bases; unmatched junction bases: 10. The CDR3 totals 15 residues. Germline V lookup: CDR1 GTSNPN, CDR2 SVGIG (reference sequence). CDR3 sequence: CAWSVLGGGGAEAFF. The CDR3 bases are TGTGCCTGGAGTGTACTGGGAGGAGGGGGCGCTGAAGCTTTCTTT.

This rearrangement joins TRBV29-1 to TRBJ1-4, with 9 bases identical to TRBD1. Germline V CDR1 and CDR2: SQVTM, ANQGSEA. V lost 7 bases to trimming and J lost 7 bases; unmatched junction nucleotides: 7. CDR3 size: 13 residues. CDR3 sequence: CSATGGEGEKLFF. CDR3 nucleotide sequence: TGCAGCGCAACAGGGGGCGAAGGTGAAAAACTGTTTTTT.

V usage is TRBV19 and J usage is TRBJ2-6, with D unclear. From germline, CDR1 is LNHDA and CDR2 SQIVND (reference sequence). V gave up 6 bases and J gave up 2 bases, with 11 bases separating them. The CDR3 runs to 15 residues. CDR3 in amino acids: CASSPGTAGANVLTF. The CDR3 DNA is TGTGCCAGTAGCCCCGGTACTGCTGGGGCCAACGTCCTGACTTTC.

This clone was seen a single time. The chain recombines TRBV25-1 with TRBJ1-1, with TRBD1 identical over 9 bases. This CDR3 is built from 16 residues. Trimming cost V 2 bases and J 0 bases; bases outside gene matches: 4. Per germline, CDR1 MGHDK and CDR2 SYGVNS. The CDR3 coding sequence is TGTGCCAGCAGTGAAGAAAGGACAGGGGTGAACACTGAAGCTTTCTTT. Protein: CASSEERTGVNTEAFF. Filled out from reference TRBV25-1 and TRBJ1-1, the complete variable domain reads EADIYQTPRYLVIGTGKKITLECSQTMGHDKMYWYQQDPGMELHLIHYSYGVNSTEKGDLSSESTVSRIRTEHFPLTLESARPSHTSQYLCASSEERTGVNTEAFFGQGTRLTVV.

The chain employs TRBV18 and TRBJ1-5, with D unresolved. Trimming cost V 1 base and J 5 bases, with 6 bases left between them. Germline lookup yields CDR1 KGHSH and CDR2 LQKENI. The CDR3 is 13 amino acids. CDR3 residues: CASSPQGDQPQHF. The CDR3 DNA sequence: TGTGCCAGCTCACCACAGGGAGATCAGCCCCAGCATTTT.

This clone was picked up a small number of times. The V call is TRBV11-2, the J call TRBJ2-7; 10 bases match TRBD1. With 0 bases clipped from V and 3 bases from J, the junction kept 2 bases outside the gene matches. The CDR3 loop spans 15 amino acids. Germline loops: CDR1 SGHAT, CDR2 FQNNGV. CDR3 nucleotides: TGTGCCAGCAGCTTAGAGGGACAGGGGAACTACGAGCAGTACTTC. Its protein product is CASSLEGQGNYEQYF.

On this clone: Mismatch with germline at one junction end may stem from a read error. The chain recombines TRBV5-1 with TRBJ1-1; D is perhaps TRBD1 (5 bases). This CDR3 has 14 residues. CDR1 is SGHRS, CDR2 YFSETQ, per germline. CDR3: CANSLAGRDTEAFF. As DNA, the CDR3 is TGCGCCAACAGCCTCGCTGGCAGGGACACTGAAGCTTTCTTT. The entire variable domain, with the rest obtained from reference TRBV5-1 and TRBJ1-1, is as follows: KAGVTQTPRYLIKTRGQQVTLSCSPISGHRSVSWYQQTPGQGLQFLFEYFSETQRNKGNFPGRFSGRQFSNSRSEMNVSTLELGDSALYLCANSLAGRDTEAFFGQGTRLTVV.

The CDR3 nucleotides read TGTGCCAGCAGCAACGGGTGGCAGGGCGAGAACACTGAAGCTTTCTTT. Its protein is CASSNGWQGENTEAFF. The chain combines TRBV21-1 with TRBJ1-1; the D call in the table, TRBD1, was not verified against the DNA. TRBV21-1 represents a pseudogene. This CDR3 contains 16 residues.

The chain uses TRBV19 and TRBJ1-5; 7 bases align to TRBD1. J gave up 5 bases and V 6 bases, and 4 bases lay outside the gene matches. Germline CDR1 reads LNHDA; CDR2 reads SQIVND (reference sequence). This CDR3 is built from 13 residues. The CDR3 spells CASRTQGDQPQHF. In DNA, the CDR3 is TGTGCCAGTAGAACCCAGGGGGATCAGCCCCAGCATTTT.

The chain has TRBV5-1 and TRBJ1-5, with TRBD1 identical over 7 bases. This CDR3 comprises 15 residues. Germline assignment: CDR1 SGHRS and CDR2 YFSETQ. The V gene end was trimmed by 4 bases and the J gene end by 0 bases; junction bases not matched to a gene: 4. The CDR3 region has the DNA TGCGCCAGCAGCCCGGGACAGTATAGCAATCAGCCCCAGCATTTT. Translating it yields CASSPGQYSNQPQHF.

The chain uses TRBV29-1 and TRBJ2-4, with a possible D match to TRBD1 (5 bases). This CDR3 comprises 13 residues. The ends were cut back, 0 bases at V and 11 bases at J, with 14 bases in the middle. The V gene's germline CDR1 is SQVTM and CDR2 ANQGSEA. CDR3 sequence (DNA): TGCAGCGTTGAAGATCGAGGCAGGGTCTTTCAGTACTTC. This gives the protein CSVEDRGRVFQYF. The complete variable domain, with remaining parts taken from reference TRBV29-1 and TRBJ2-4, reads SAVISQKPSRDICQRGTSLTIQCQVDSQVTMMFWYRQQPGQSLTLIATANQGSEATYESGFVIDKFPISRPNLTFSTLTVSNMSPEDSSIYLCSVEDRGRVFQYFGAGTRLSVL.

This chain links TRBV5-1 with TRBJ2-2, with TRBD1 matching over 7 bases. Looked up from germline, CDR1 is SGHRS and CDR2 is YFSETQ. The CDR3 has 15 amino acids. Trimming removed 5 bases from V and 0 bases from J; junction bases left unmatched: 4. The DNA of the CDR3 is TGCGCCAGCAGTCCGGGACAGACGAACACCGGGGAGCTGTTTTTT. It specifies CASSPGQTNTGELFF.

The chain couples TRBV6-1 to TRBJ2-1; D gene uncertain. In germline, CDR1 is MNHNS, CDR2 SASEGT. The CDR3 spans 13 residues. Trimming stripped 2 bases from V and 4 bases from J, with 6 bases between. CDR3: CASSEPGYNEQFF. The CDR3 nucleotides are TGTGCCAGCAGTGAACCCGGGTACAATGAGCAGTTCTTC.

The chain links TRBV7-9 to TRBJ1-6; a possible D gene is TRBD1 (6 bases). The V end lost 4 bases, the J end lost 7 bases, and 14 bases lay between the germline ends. This CDR3 comprises 15 residues. Germline CDR1 and CDR2: SEHNR and FQNEAQ (reference sequence). Here the CDR3 DNA reads TGTGCCAGCAGCTCAGGACAGTTTGAAAATTCACCCCTCCACTTT. It translates to CASSSGQFENSPLHF. Full variable domain (missing parts from reference TRBV7-9 and TRBJ1-6): DTGVSQNPRHKITKRGQNVTFRCDPISEHNRLYWYRQTLGQGPEFLTYFQNEAQLEKSRLLSDRFSAERPKGSFSTLEIQRTEQGDSAMYLCASSSGQFENSPLHFGNGTRLTVT.

The table lists this clone with a few counts. This chain links TRBV7-2 with TRBJ1-1; D is uncertain. CDR1 is SGHTA, CDR2 FQGNSA, per germline. V was cut by 2 bases and J by 10 bases, with 11 bases left in between. This CDR3 region has 12 residues. CDR3 residues: CASSLRRERAFF. In nucleotides, the CDR3 is TGTGCCAGCAGCTTACGGCGAGAAAGAGCTTTCTTT.

The chain carries TRBV5-3 and TRBJ1-3; D unresolved. TRBV5-3 is filed as an ORF, its function uncertain. V lost 10 bases and J 3 bases, leaving 20 bases between the germline ends. This CDR3 comprises 15 residues. CDR3 amino acids: CAGVTGGQLGNTIYF. CDR3 bases: TGTGCCGGCGTGACGGGTGGCCAACTTGGAAACACCATATATTTT.

The V and J genes are TRBV6-5 and TRBJ1-3; no clear D. Germline values: CDR1 MNHEY, CDR2 SVGAGI. This CDR3 has 15 amino acids. V lost 7 bases and J 0 bases, leaving 13 bases between the germline ends. The CDR3 reads CASTLTADSGNTIYF. The DNA of the CDR3 is TGTGCCAGCACCCTAACAGCCGACTCTGGAAACACCATATATTTT.